These 32 T cell receptor beta chains share one sample of origin, sequenced in a study of blood T cell repertoires in COVID-19. The table came from immunoSEQ multiplex PCR; TCRdb's copy has only in-frame clones and leaves some out. The sample has about 180,000 clones, less than 85% seen once. The source material was peripheral blood. The source is an elderly woman with active or convalescent COVID-19.

The chain couples TRBV4-2 to TRBJ2-1, with 11 positions matching TRBD2. The CDR3 loop spans 16 amino acids. The V segment lost 5 bases and the J segment 9 bases; nucleotides outside the gene matches: 12. Germline CDR1 is LGHNA and CDR2 is YNFKEQ. CDR3 region: CASSSPLAGGVSEQFF. The CDR3 bases are TGTGCCAGCAGCTCCCCCCTAGCGGGAGGTGTGAGTGAGCAGTTCTTC.

The chain couples TRBV18 to TRBJ1-2, with a weak D call TRBD1 (6 bases). This CDR3 is built from 13 residues. From germline, CDR1 is KGHSH and CDR2 LQKENI. Trimming removed 1 base from V and 7 bases from J, with 10 bases in between. The CDR3 DNA follows: TGTGCCAGCTCACCACAAGACAGGTTTGGCTACACCTTC. Encoded protein: CASSPQDRFGYTF.

The chain uses TRBV5-6 and TRBJ1-1, with a weak D call TRBD1 (6 bases). The germline gives CDR1 SGHDT, CDR2 YYEEEE. CDR3 size: 14 residues. V lost 4 bases and J lost 0, with 10 bases in between. CDR3 sequence reads: CASSTGTMNTEAFF. DNA for the CDR3: TGTGCCAGCAGCACTGGGACAATGAACACTGAAGCTTTCTTT.

This clone occurred once. V gene TRBV7-2 combines with J gene TRBJ2-7, with D maybe TRBD1 (5 bases). The germline V gene has CDR1 SGHTA and CDR2 FQGNSA. V shed 1 base and J shed 2 bases, with 12 bases lying between them. The CDR3 consists of 15 residues. CDR3 bases: TGTGCCAGCAGCTTAGAAATCGCACAGGCCTACGAGCAGTACTTC. Protein: CASSLEIAQAYEQYF.

In this sample, this clone turned up once. The chain joins TRBV15 to TRBJ2-5; D is unclear. CDR3 length: 12 amino acids. Germline CDR1 reads LNHNV; CDR2 reads YYDKDF (reference sequence). With 5 bases removed from V and 5 bases from J, the gap between germline ends came to 9 bases. CDR3 in amino acids: CATSATRETQYF. As DNA, the CDR3 is TGTGCCACCAGCGCTACCCGGGAGACCCAGTACTTC. Filled out from reference TRBV15 and TRBJ2-5, the complete variable domain reads DAMVIQNPRYQVTQFGKPVTLSCSQTLNHNVMYWYQQKSSQAPKLLFHYYDKDFNNEADTPDNFQSRRPNTSFCFLDIRSPGLGDTAMYLCATSATRETQYFGPGTRLLVL.

The chain carries TRBV7-3 and TRBJ2-1; 16 nucleotides agree with TRBD2. The CDR3 consists of 15 residues. The germline V gene has CDR1 SGHTA and CDR2 FQGTGA. The V segment lost 6 bases and the J segment 7 bases; nucleotides outside the gene matches: 3. The CDR3 loop reads CASRKGLAGGNEQFF. The CDR3 DNA sequence: TGTGCCAGCAGGAAGGGACTAGCGGGAGGGAATGAGCAGTTCTTC.

The count of this clone is one. The chain combines TRBV9 with TRBJ2-1; possibly TRBD2 for D (5 bases). This CDR3 is built from 14 residues. Germline assignment: CDR1 SGDLS and CDR2 YYNGEE. V lost 0 bases, J lost 9 bases, and 13 bases lay in between. CDR3 region: CASSVDGLAGEQFF. The CDR3 DNA reads as TGTGCCAGCAGCGTAGATGGTCTAGCAGGTGAGCAGTTCTTC.

J is TRBJ1-2 and V is TRBV5-4, with D possibly matching TRBD1 (6 bases). V lost 5 bases, J lost 1 base, and 9 bases lay in between. Germline loops: CDR1 SGHNT, CDR2 YYREEE (reference sequence). There are 13 residues in the CDR3. CDR3 in DNA: TGTGCCAGCAGTGGACAGTTTAACTATGGCTACACCTTC. Amino acids: CASSGQFNYGYTF.

Only one count was recorded for this clone. The chain employs TRBV19 and TRBJ1-3; D call uncertain. Germline CDR1 is LNHDA and CDR2 is SQIVND (reference sequence). CDR3 length: 13 residues. With 5 bases removed from V and 2 bases from J, the gap between germline ends came to 7 bases. The CDR3 DNA reads as TGTGCCAGTAGTCGGGGAACTGGAAACACCATATATTTT. It yields the protein CASSRGTGNTIYF.

The chain links TRBV6-5 to TRBJ2-1; D is possibly TRBD2 (7 bases). Germline loops: CDR1 MNHEY, CDR2 SVGAGI. The CDR3 covers 15 residues. The V and J ends lost 6 bases and 4 bases respectively, with 16 bases between them. The CDR3 nucleotides read TGTGCCAGCAGGGATGGAGGGAGGGGGTACAATGAGCAGTTCTTC. It specifies CASRDGGRGYNEQFF.

This clone was seen more than once but under ten times. J is TRBJ2-7 and V is TRBV11-2; weak D call: TRBD2 (6 bases). CDR1 is SGHAT and CDR2 is FQNNGV in the germline V gene. CDR3 length: 15 residues. The V end lost 5 bases, the J end lost 2 bases, and 16 bases lay between the germline ends. CDR3 protein: CASSPGRGATYEQYF. CDR3 bases: TGTGCCAGCAGCCCAGGGCGCGGGGCCACCTACGAGCAGTACTTC.

The chain combines TRBV5-1 with TRBJ2-3; possible D gene TRBD1, 6 bases. The V and J ends lost 2 bases and 4 bases respectively, with 11 bases between them. The CDR3 contains 14 residues. The V gene's germline CDR1 is SGHRS and CDR2 YFSETQ. This chain's CDR3 is CASSLGTKADTQYF. The CDR3 nucleotides are TGCGCCAGCAGCTTAGGGACAAAAGCAGATACGCAGTATTTT.

This clone was seen a handful of times. The genes are TRBV15 and TRBJ1-2; 8 bases fit TRBD1. CDR3 size: 14 residues. Per germline, CDR1 LNHNV and CDR2 YYDKDF (reference sequence). J was trimmed by 4 bases and V by 5 bases; bases with no gene match: 6. CDR3 amino acids: CATSGTGQSYGYTF. The CDR3 DNA reads as TGTGCCACCAGCGGGACAGGACAGAGCTATGGCTACACCTTC.

The table lists this clone with a few counts. This rearrangement joins TRBV4-1 to TRBJ2-7, with 14 bases identical to TRBD2. CDR1 and CDR2 (germline): MGHRA, YSYEKL. CDR3 length: 16 amino acids. The V gene end was trimmed by 4 bases and the J gene end by 5 bases; junction bases not matched to a gene: 7. Written as DNA, the CDR3 is TGCGCCAGCAGCCCCGGGACTAGCGGGAGTATCAACGAGCAGTACTTC. This translates into CASSPGTSGSINEQYF.

The CDR3 bases are TGCAGTGCTAAGCCGCTGCAGCCCCAGCATTTT. This codes for CSAKPLQPQHF. This chain joins TRBV20-1 and TRBJ1-5; D gene unclear. The V end lost 4 bases, the J end lost 7 bases, and 8 bases lay between the germline ends. CDR1 is DFQATT, CDR2 SNEGSKA, per germline (reference sequence). CDR3 length equals 11 residues.

This chain connects TRBV5-1 to TRBJ1-2, with TRBD1 matching over 8 bases. Germline V gene sequence: CDR1 SGHRS, CDR2 YFSETQ. The junction had 13 bases not matched to a gene; V was cut back by 0 bases and J by 0 bases. The CDR3 totals 19 residues. The CDR3 nucleotides read TGCGCCAGCAGCTTGGCCACGACAGGGGACTCAACCGCTAACTATGGCTACACCTTC. This translates into CASSLATTGDSTANYGYTF. The full variable domain, with the rest looked up from reference TRBV5-1 and TRBJ1-2, is KAGVTQTPRYLIKTRGQQVTLSCSPISGHRSVSWYQQTPGQGLQFLFEYFSETQRNKGNFPGRFSGRQFSNSRSEMNVSTLELGDSALYLCASSLATTGDSTANYGYTFGSGTRLTVV.

The chain uses TRBV24-1 and TRBJ2-3; 9 nucleotides line up with TRBD1. The J segment lost 3 bases and the V segment lost 1 base, leaving 4 bases of the junction unmatched. This CDR3 is built from 16 residues. Per germline, CDR1 KGHDR and CDR2 SFDVKD. The CDR3 is CATSDLRDRVTDTQYF. Written as DNA, the CDR3 is TGTGCCACCAGTGATTTACGGGACAGGGTGACAGATACGCAGTATTTT.

The chain combines TRBV3-1 (or the pseudogene TRBV3-2) with TRBJ2-1, with 8 bases lining up with TRBD2. CDR3 size: 13 residues. V trimming: 2 bases; J trimming: 7 bases; junction bases outside the gene matches: 1. The germline V gene encodes CDR1 LGHDT and CDR2 YNNKEL (reference sequence). CDR3 region: CASSQRGGNEQFF. The CDR3 DNA sequence: TGTGCCAGCAGCCAACGGGGGGGTAATGAGCAGTTCTTC.

The rearrangement uses TRBV18 and TRBJ1-2; D may be TRBD1 (6 bases). CDR3 length: 14 amino acids. V lost 8 bases, J lost 2 bases, and 15 bases lay in between. Germline CDR1 and CDR2: KGHSH and LQKENI. The CDR3 region is CASTTGTTNYGYTF. For the CDR3, the DNA is TGTGCCAGCACGACCGGGACAACAAACTATGGCTACACCTTC.

With regard to this clone: The same CDR3 is also encoded by other DNA sequences in this sample. V is TRBV6-5 and J is TRBJ1-6; TRBD1 might be the D (5 bases). The CDR3 is 14 residues long. V dropped 0 bases and J dropped 7 bases, with 7 bases sitting between them. CDR1 and CDR2 (germline): MNHEY, SVGAGI. CDR3 sequence reads: CASSYSGGNSPLHF. For the CDR3, the DNA is TGTGCCAGCAGTTACTCTGGGGGGAATTCACCCCTCCACTTT.

This rearrangement joins TRBV10-2 to TRBJ2-7; TRBD2 matches 11 bases. The CDR3 is made up of 14 amino acids. Germline V lookup: CDR1 WSHSY, CDR2 SAAADI. V trimming: 8 bases; J trimming: 6 bases; junction bases outside the gene matches: 9. Here the CDR3 DNA reads TGCGCCAGCGGAATGACTAGCGGGATACGCGAGCAGTACTTC. It is translated as CASGMTSGIREQYF.

The V call is TRBV12-3 or TRBV12-4, the J call TRBJ1-5; D unclear. The CDR3 length is 13 residues. V shed 2 bases and J shed 4 bases, with 6 bases lying between them. This chain's CDR3 is CASSLSLNQPQHF. CDR3 in DNA: TGTGCCAGCAGTTTATCCCTTAATCAGCCCCAGCATTTT.

The chain has TRBV2 and TRBJ1-2, with TRBD1 as a possible D gene (6 bases). V dropped 5 bases and J dropped 0 bases, with 10 bases sitting between them. This CDR3 contains 14 residues. The germline gives CDR1 SNHLY, CDR2 FYNNEI. The CDR3 DNA reads as TGTGCCAGCAGTAAAACAGGGTCTAACTATGGCTACACCTTC. It translates to CASSKTGSNYGYTF.

The count of this clone is one. The rearrangement joins TRBV5-6 to TRBJ2-7, with 10 bases that match TRBD1. The CDR3 is 16 amino acids. The V segment lost 4 bases and the J segment 1 base; nucleotides outside the gene matches: 8. Per germline, CDR1 SGHDT and CDR2 YYEEEE. The CDR3 region has the DNA TGTGCCAGCAGCAACGGACAGGGGGTCTTATCCTACGAGCAGTACTTC. Protein product: CASSNGQGVLSYEQYF. Drawing the rest from reference TRBV5-6 and TRBJ2-7, the complete variable domain is DAGVTQSPTHLIKTRGQQVTLRCSPKSGHDTVSWYQQALGQGPQFIFQYYEEEERQRGNFPDRFSGHQFPNYSSELNVNALLLGDSALYLCASSNGQGVLSYEQYFGPGTRLTVT.

The rearrangement joins TRBV3-1 (or the pseudogene TRBV3-2) to TRBJ1-2; D may be TRBD1 (5 bases). V lost 7 bases and J lost 7, with 16 bases in between. This CDR3 has 13 residues. Looked up from germline, CDR1 is LGHDT and CDR2 is YNNKEL (reference sequence). The CDR3 protein is CASTSRGAGGYTF. In DNA, the CDR3 is TGTGCCAGCACATCCCGCGGGGCGGGTGGCTACACCTTC.

The chain couples TRBV9 to TRBJ2-5; possible D gene TRBD2, 6 bases. The CDR3 has 15 residues. The germline V and J ends were trimmed by 0 bases and 3 bases, with 12 bases remaining between them. Germline loops: CDR1 SGDLS, CDR2 YYNGEE. CDR3 nucleotide sequence: TGTGCCAGCAGCGTAGCTAGTAGCGGTGAAGAGACCCAGTACTTC. Amino acid sequence: CASSVASSGEETQYF.

CDR3 sequence reads: CASSGTGRGNEQFF. As DNA, the CDR3 is TGTGCCAGCAGCGGGACAGGGAGGGGTAATGAGCAGTTCTTC. The V call is TRBV14, the J call TRBJ2-1; 9 bases agree with TRBD1. In germline, CDR1 is SGHDN, CDR2 FVKESK. The CDR3 spans 14 residues. The ends lost 5 bases at V and 7 bases at J; junction bases unmatched: 6.

In its sample, this clone was seen once. The genes are TRBV18 and TRBJ1-1; D uncertain. The CDR3 is made up of 14 amino acids. V was clipped by 2 bases and J by 11 bases, with 18 bases between them. Germline V lookup: CDR1 KGHSH, CDR2 LQKENI. CDR3 in DNA: TGTGCCAGCTCACCAGGTTATAACAGAGAGGGCGCTTTCTTT. Translation gives CASSPGYNREGAFF.

The gene calls are TRBV5-1 and TRBJ2-7, with 7 bases that match TRBD2. This CDR3 has 15 residues. After removal of 4 bases from V and 0 bases from J, the junction contained 7 bases not matched to a gene. Germline lookup yields CDR1 SGHRS and CDR2 YFSETQ. CDR3 sequence (DNA): TGCGCCAGCAGCCCGAGGCGCGGGAGCTCCTACGAGCAGTACTTC. It yields the protein CASSPRRGSSYEQYF.

The chain combines TRBV18 with TRBJ1-1, with 7 bases lining up with TRBD1. This CDR3 is built from 16 residues. With 2 bases clipped from V and 6 bases from J, the junction kept 12 bases outside the gene matches. Germline V gene lookup returns CDR1 KGHSH and CDR2 LQKENI. The CDR3 loop is CASSPGTVPAGAEAFF. In DNA, the CDR3 is TGTGCCAGCTCACCAGGGACAGTCCCAGCAGGCGCTGAAGCTTTCTTT.

The chain employs TRBV2 and TRBJ2-3, with 8 nucleotides matching TRBD1. V shed 5 bases and J 7 bases; nucleotides not matched to a gene: 11. CDR1 and CDR2 (germline): SNHLY, FYNNEI. The CDR3 sequence is 15 residues long. CDR3 protein: CASSPMQGAANTQYF. In DNA, the CDR3 is TGTGCCAGCAGTCCGATGCAGGGGGCGGCGAATACGCAGTATTTT.

The V gene is TRBV5-1, the J gene TRBJ1-2; no clear D gene. Germline CDR1 and CDR2: SGHRS and YFSETQ. Between the trimmed V and J ends, which lost 4 bases and 3 bases, there was a span of 10 bases. CDR3 length: 13 amino acids. The CDR3 coding sequence is TGCGCCAGCAGCGAGGCGATTTACTATGGCTACACCTTC. Protein sequence: CASSEAIYYGYTF. Full variable domain (outside the CDR3, taken from reference TRBV5-1 and TRBJ1-2): KAGVTQTPRYLIKTRGQQVTLSCSPISGHRSVSWYQQTPGQGLQFLFEYFSETQRNKGNFPGRFSGRQFSNSRSEMNVSTLELGDSALYLCASSEAIYYGYTFGSGTRLTVV.